This T cell receptor beta chain was documented in a study of beta chain features in type 1 diabetes. Turning to this clone: The antigen is not known.

Study conclusions and caveats: Moderate yet significant TCRB CDR3 shortening was seen in Type 1 diabetes patients in all four CD4+ subsets. Lower insertion and higher deletion counts appeared at VDJ junctions in type 1 diabetes patients. The naive, central memory and Treg TCRB repertoires of patients appeared to be more similar to one another than those of healthy donors.

All of the sorted populations showed purity greater than 95%. The authors reverse transcribed all of the isolated RNA, so sequencing captured expressed TCRB transcripts. The repertoire was sequenced with immunoSEQ multiplex PCR; TCRdb's copy has only in-frame clones and lacks some. The sample includes hundreds of thousands of clones, around an eighth seen only once; the top ten take approximately 0.015%. The sequence was obtained from a man between 18 and 35 years old in good health. What was sequenced was naive CD4+ T cells from blood.

The CDR3 bases are TGTGCCAGCAGTGAAAGCCAGGGGTACGACACAGATACGCAGTATTTT. Translated, it gives CASSESQGYDTDTQYF. This chain uses TRBV28 with TRBJ2-3; D is possibly TRBD1 (6 bases). The CDR3 extends over 16 amino acids. The V end lost 5 bases, the J end lost 2 bases, and 17 bases lay between the germline ends. CDR1 is MDHEN and CDR2 is SYDVKM in the germline V gene.